The 17 T cell receptor beta chains listed next were all sequenced from one sample in a study of shared clonotypes between healthy human individuals. Using immunoSEQ multiplex PCR, the repertoire was profiled, and TCRdb retains in-frame clones only, with some absent. The sample lists roughly 2,500,000 clones, 93% occurring once. The sample comprised naive CD4+ T cells from PBMCs. Subset of the sample: CD45RA+ positively selected. The source of these receptors is a man younger than 35 in good health. Some clones in this sample may be carry-over from other donors' samples.

The chain carries TRBV9 and TRBJ2-5; possible D gene TRBD2, 6 bases. The CDR3 runs 14 residues. Germline lookup yields CDR1 SGDLS and CDR2 YYNGEE. The V end was cut by 0 bases, the J end by 5 bases, with 11 bases between. CDR3 sequence reads: CASSVGRLGETQYF. DNA of the CDR3: TGTGCCAGCAGCGTAGGTAGACTAGGGGAGACCCAGTACTTC.

The CDR3 loop reads CASSRGGVTDTQYF. The CDR3 nucleotides read TGTGCCAGCTCCCGGGGAGGTGTCACAGATACGCAGTATTTT. The J gene is TRBJ2-3, the V gene TRBV5-4; D possibly corresponds to TRBD2 (6 bases). V lost 7 bases, J lost 2 bases, and 14 bases lay in between. There are 14 residues in the CDR3. Germline lookup yields CDR1 SGHNT and CDR2 YYREEE (reference sequence).

The V and J genes are TRBV27 and TRBJ1-5, with D possibly matching TRBD1 (6 bases). Germline lookup yields CDR1 MNHEY and CDR2 SMNVEV (reference sequence). The germline V and J ends were trimmed by 1 base and 4 bases, with 20 bases remaining between them. The CDR3 spans 18 residues. CDR3 bases: TGTGCCAGCAGTTTATTCTCGGGGGCACAGTTGATTAATCAGCCCCAGCATTTT. It yields the protein CASSLFSGAQLINQPQHF.

This clone is a singleton in its sample. V gene TRBV18 combines with J gene TRBJ2-3, with 8 bases matching TRBD2. Germline CDR1 reads KGHSH; CDR2 reads LQKENI. The V gene end was trimmed by 3 bases and the J gene end by 5 bases; junction bases not matched to a gene: 7. The CDR3 spans 15 residues. In nucleotides, the CDR3 is TGTGCCAGCTCACCGCGGGGGGCGAAGGGAGATACGCAGTATTTT. This gives the protein CASSPRGAKGDTQYF.

The rearrangement uses TRBV5-6 and TRBJ2-1, with 9 bases aligning to TRBD2. Trimming took 2 bases from V and 7 from J; bases not matched to a gene: 7. The CDR3 contains 15 residues. In germline, CDR1 is SGHDT, CDR2 YYEEEE. The CDR3 here is CASSLGAGGGNEQFF. In DNA, the CDR3 is TGTGCCAGCAGCTTAGGGGCGGGAGGGGGAAATGAGCAGTTCTTC.

As concerns this clone: The sample carries other DNA sequences with the same CDR3. The J gene is TRBJ2-5, the V gene TRBV4-1; TRBD1 matches at 7 bases. The V gene's germline CDR1 is MGHRA and CDR2 YSYEKL. V lost 3 bases to trimming and J lost 2 bases; unmatched junction nucleotides: 3. CDR3 length equals 14 residues. CDR3 sequence (DNA): TGCGCCAGCAGCCACCGGGACAGTCAAGAGACCCAGTACTTC. Its protein product is CASSHRDSQETQYF.

The CDR3 region is CASSLVDFQAFF. As DNA, the CDR3 is TGTGCCAGCAGCTTAGTAGACTTTCAGGCTTTCTTT. The rearrangement links TRBV7-9 to TRBJ1-1; D unresolved. V dropped 1 base and J dropped 11 bases, with 11 bases sitting between them. The CDR3 is made up of 12 amino acids. CDR1 and CDR2 from the germline V gene are SEHNR and FQNEAQ (reference sequence).

This chain connects TRBV10-3 to TRBJ1-1; no clear D gene. This CDR3 region has 13 residues. V was cut by 0 bases and J by 1 base, with 3 bases left in between. CDR1 ENHRY and CDR2 SYGVKD come from the germline V gene. The CDR3 loop reads CAISESGNTEAFF. CDR3 nucleotide sequence: TGTGCCATCAGTGAGTCGGGGAACACTGAAGCTTTCTTT.

This clone has a single count. The rearrangement uses TRBV5-8 and TRBJ2-5; D not certain. V was clipped by 4 bases and J by 5 bases, with 9 bases between them. Germline CDR1 and CDR2: SGHTS and YDEGEE. The CDR3 has 12 residues. CDR3 protein: CASSIIGETQYF. The CDR3 bases are TGTGCCAGCAGCATTATAGGGGAGACCCAGTACTTC.

V and J are TRBV28 and TRBJ2-7; D could derive from TRBD1 or TRBD2 (5 bases each). This CDR3 has 17 amino acids. Germline loops: CDR1 MDHEN, CDR2 SYDVKM. The V gene lost 7 bases and the J gene lost 7 bases, with 29 bases spanning the gap. Here the CDR3 reads CASTFTKLGTFLEEQYF. CDR3 in DNA: TGTGCCAGCACTTTCACAAAACTAGGGACCTTCCTAGAAGAGCAGTACTTC.

The J gene is TRBJ2-1, the V gene TRBV7-9, with unresolved D. This CDR3 spans 15 amino acids. V was clipped by 3 bases and J by 0 bases, with 9 bases between them. Germline CDR1 and CDR2: SEHNR and FQNEAQ (reference sequence). DNA for the CDR3: TGTGCCAGCAGCTTCGGCGCGAGCTCCTACAATGAGCAGTTCTTC. Translation: CASSFGASSYNEQFF.

The chain employs TRBV11-2 and TRBJ1-5; possibly TRBD1 for D (6 bases). The V gene's germline CDR1 is SGHAT and CDR2 FQNNGV. The CDR3 has 13 amino acids. Trimming pared 4 bases from V and 10 bases from J, leaving 14 bases between. CDR3 in amino acids: CASSSTGKAPQHF. In nucleotides, the CDR3 is TGTGCCAGCAGCTCGACAGGAAAGGCACCCCAGCATTTT.

The CDR3 region is CASSVEGQGPEAFF. In DNA form, the CDR3 reads TGTGCCAGCAGCGTAGAGGGACAGGGCCCTGAAGCTTTCTTT. This chain connects TRBV9 to TRBJ1-1; 9 positions agree with TRBD1. The V segment lost 0 bases and the J segment 6 bases; nucleotides outside the gene matches: 3. The CDR3 sequence is 14 residues long. Germline CDR1 SGDLS, CDR2 YYNGEE.

The rearrangement uses TRBV5-1 and TRBJ2-5, with D possibly TRBD2 on 5 matching bases. Trimming cost V 1 base and J 5 bases, with 15 bases left between them. Germline CDR1 SGHRS, CDR2 YFSETQ. This CDR3 spans 15 amino acids. This chain's CDR3 is CASSLQPREGETQYF. The CDR3 DNA sequence: TGCGCCAGCAGCTTGCAGCCCCGGGAAGGCGAGACCCAGTACTTC.

The genes are TRBV19 and TRBJ2-6; D uncertain. The germline gives CDR1 LNHDA, CDR2 SQIVND (reference sequence). CDR3 length: 14 amino acids. V was trimmed by 8 bases and J by 0 bases, leaving 8 bases between them. CDR3 loop: CASRHSSGANVLTF. Written as DNA, the CDR3 is TGTGCCAGTCGTCACAGCTCTGGGGCCAACGTCCTGACTTTC.

Worth noting for this clone: The same CDR3 is also encoded by other DNA sequences in this sample. The V call is TRBV5-4, the J call TRBJ1-3, with 8 bases fitting TRBD1. Germline V CDR1 and CDR2: SGHNT, YYREEE (reference sequence). CDR3 length: 13 amino acids. The ends lost 0 bases at V and 7 bases at J; junction bases unmatched: 0. The CDR3 is CASSLDRGNTIYF. CDR3 DNA sequence: TGTGCCAGCAGCTTGGACAGGGGGAACACCATATATTTT.

This clone has just one count. This chain connects TRBV27 to TRBJ2-7, with D possibly being TRBD1 or TRBD2 (6 bases each). This CDR3 contains 15 residues. The V end lost 4 bases, the J end lost 5 bases, and 18 bases lay between the germline ends. Germline V gene sequence: CDR1 MNHEY, CDR2 SMNVEV (reference sequence). The CDR3 DNA is TGTGCCAGCAGTTGGGTACAGGGACTTTTCCACGAGCAGTACTTC. Translating it yields CASSWVQGLFHEQYF.